This TCR beta chain emerged from a study of cytomegalovirus exposure and HLA in healthy donors. Use of 60 Vbeta and 13 Jbeta primers characterized the PCR. Using immunoSEQ multiplex PCR, the repertoire was profiled, and TCRdb retains in-frame clones only, with some absent. The sample includes some 180,000 clones, 65% to 85% of them seen just once. The origin of this receptor is a girl aged 5 to 17 in good health and CMV-seropositive. The specimen was PBMCs.

CDR3 loop: CASSLNRNSYEQYF. For the CDR3, the DNA is TGTGCCAGCAGTTTGAACAGGAACTCCTACGAGCAGTACTTC. The chain employs TRBV6-4 and TRBJ2-7, with D tentatively TRBD1 (5 bases). V shed 5 bases and J shed 0 bases, with 11 bases lying between them. The CDR3 runs 14 residues. Looked up from germline, CDR1 is MRHNA and CDR2 is SNTAGT.